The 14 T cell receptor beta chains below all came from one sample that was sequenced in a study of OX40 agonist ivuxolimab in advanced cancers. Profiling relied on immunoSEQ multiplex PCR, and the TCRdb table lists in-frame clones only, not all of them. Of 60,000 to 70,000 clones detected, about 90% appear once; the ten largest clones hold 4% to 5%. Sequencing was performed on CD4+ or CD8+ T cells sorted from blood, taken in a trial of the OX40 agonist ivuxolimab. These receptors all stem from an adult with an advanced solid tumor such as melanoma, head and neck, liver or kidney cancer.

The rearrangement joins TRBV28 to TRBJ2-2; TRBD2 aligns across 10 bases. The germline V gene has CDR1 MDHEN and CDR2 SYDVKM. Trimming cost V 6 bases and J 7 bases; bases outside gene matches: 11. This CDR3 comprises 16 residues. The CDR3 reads CASSTSGRAWGGELFF. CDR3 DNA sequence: TGTGCCAGCAGCACCAGCGGGAGGGCCTGGGGCGGGGAGCTGTTTTTT.

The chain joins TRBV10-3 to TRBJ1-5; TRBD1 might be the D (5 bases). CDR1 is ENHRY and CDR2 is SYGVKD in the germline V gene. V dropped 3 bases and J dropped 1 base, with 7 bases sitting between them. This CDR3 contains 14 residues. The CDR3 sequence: CAISDGGSNQPQHF. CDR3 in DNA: TGTGCCATCAGTGATGGGGGGAGCAATCAGCCCCAGCATTTT.

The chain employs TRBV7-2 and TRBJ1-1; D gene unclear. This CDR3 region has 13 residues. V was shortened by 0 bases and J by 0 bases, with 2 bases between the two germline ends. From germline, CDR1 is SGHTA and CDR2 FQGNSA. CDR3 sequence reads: CASSLALNTEAFF. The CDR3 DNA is TGTGCCAGCAGCTTAGCTCTGAACACTGAAGCTTTCTTT.

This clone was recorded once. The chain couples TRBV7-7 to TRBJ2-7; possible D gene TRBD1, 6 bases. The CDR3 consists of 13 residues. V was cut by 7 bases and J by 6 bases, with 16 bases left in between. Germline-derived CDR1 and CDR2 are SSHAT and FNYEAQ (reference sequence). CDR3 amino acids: CASTRGPGGEQYF. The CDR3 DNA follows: TGTGCCAGCACCAGGGGCCCCGGCGGCGAGCAGTACTTC. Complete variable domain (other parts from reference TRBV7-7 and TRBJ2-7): GAGVSQSPRYKVTKRGQDVTLRCDPISSHATLYWYQQALGQGPEFLTYFNYEAQPDKSGLPSDRFSAERPEGSISTLTIQRTEQRDSAMYRCASTRGPGGEQYFGPGTRLTVT.

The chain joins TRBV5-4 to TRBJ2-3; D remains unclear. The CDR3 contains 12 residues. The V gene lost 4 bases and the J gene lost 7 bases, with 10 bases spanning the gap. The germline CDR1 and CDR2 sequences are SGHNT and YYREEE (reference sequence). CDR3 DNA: TGTGCCAGCAGCCCAGCAGCGAATACGCAGTATTTT. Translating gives CASSPAANTQYF.

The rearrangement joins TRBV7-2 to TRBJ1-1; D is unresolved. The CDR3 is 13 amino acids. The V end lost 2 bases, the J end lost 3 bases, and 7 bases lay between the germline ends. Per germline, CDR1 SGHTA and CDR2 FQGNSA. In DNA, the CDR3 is TGTGCCAGCAGCTTAACGGCAGACACTGAAGCTTTCTTT. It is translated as CASSLTADTEAFF. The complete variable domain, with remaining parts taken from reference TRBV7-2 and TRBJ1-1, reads GAGVSQSPSNKVTEKGKDVELRCDPISGHTALYWYRQSLGQGLEFLIYFQGNSAPDKSGLPSDRFSAERTGGSVSTLTIQRTQQEDSAVYLCASSLTADTEAFFGQGTRLTVV.

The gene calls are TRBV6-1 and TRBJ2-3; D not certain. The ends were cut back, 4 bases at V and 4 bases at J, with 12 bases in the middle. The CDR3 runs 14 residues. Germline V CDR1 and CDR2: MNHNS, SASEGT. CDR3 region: CASSAVWMSDTQYF. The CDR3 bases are TGTGCCAGCAGTGCCGTTTGGATGTCAGATACGCAGTATTTT.

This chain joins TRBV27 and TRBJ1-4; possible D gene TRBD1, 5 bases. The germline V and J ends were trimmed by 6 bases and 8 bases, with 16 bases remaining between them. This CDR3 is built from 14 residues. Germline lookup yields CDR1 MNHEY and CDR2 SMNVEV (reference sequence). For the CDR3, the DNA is TGTGCCAGCAGATCCCTGGGGGGGAGGGAAAAACTGTTTTTT. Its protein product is CASRSLGGREKLFF.

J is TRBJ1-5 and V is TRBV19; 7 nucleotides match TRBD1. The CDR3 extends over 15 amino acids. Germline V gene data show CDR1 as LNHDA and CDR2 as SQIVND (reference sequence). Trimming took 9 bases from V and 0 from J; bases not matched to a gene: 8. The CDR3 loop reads CASRDRNYSNQPQHF. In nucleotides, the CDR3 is TGTGCCAGCCGGGACAGAAATTATAGCAATCAGCCCCAGCATTTT.

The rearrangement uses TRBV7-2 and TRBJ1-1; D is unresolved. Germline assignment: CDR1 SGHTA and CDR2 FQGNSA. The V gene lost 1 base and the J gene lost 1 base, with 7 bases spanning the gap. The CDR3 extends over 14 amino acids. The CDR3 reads CASSLGGGNTEAFF. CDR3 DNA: TGTGCCAGCAGCTTAGGAGGTGGGAACACTGAAGCTTTCTTT. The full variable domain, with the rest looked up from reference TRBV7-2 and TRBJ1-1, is GAGVSQSPSNKVTEKGKDVELRCDPISGHTALYWYRQSLGQGLEFLIYFQGNSAPDKSGLPSDRFSAERTGGSVSTLTIQRTQQEDSAVYLCASSLGGGNTEAFFGQGTRLTVV.

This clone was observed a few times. CDR3 loop: CASSTRQNTGELFF. CDR3 DNA: TGCGCCAGCAGCACCCGACAGAACACCGGGGAGCTGTTTTTT. The rearrangement joins TRBV5-1 to TRBJ2-2, with unresolved D. The V end lost 4 bases, the J end lost 1 base, and 8 bases lay between the germline ends. There are 14 residues in the CDR3. Germline CDR1 and CDR2: SGHRS and YFSETQ.

CDR3 bases: TGCGCCAGCAGCCACACAGCTTCGGGCGGGACAGCTCAGCCCCAGCATTTT. Encoded protein: CASSHTASGGTAQPQHF. The chain links TRBV4-3 to TRBJ1-5; TRBD1 aligns across 7 bases. Germline CDR1 reads LGHNA; CDR2 reads YSLEER. The CDR3 covers 17 residues. The ends lost 3 bases at V and 6 bases at J; junction bases unmatched: 14.

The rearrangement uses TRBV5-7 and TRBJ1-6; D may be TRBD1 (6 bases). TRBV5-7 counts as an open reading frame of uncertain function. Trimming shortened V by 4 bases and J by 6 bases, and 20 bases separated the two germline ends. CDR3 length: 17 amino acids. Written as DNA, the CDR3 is TGTGCCAGCAGCACCAGGGAGGGGGAAGCTACTAATTCACCCCTCCACTTT. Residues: CASSTREGEATNSPLHF.

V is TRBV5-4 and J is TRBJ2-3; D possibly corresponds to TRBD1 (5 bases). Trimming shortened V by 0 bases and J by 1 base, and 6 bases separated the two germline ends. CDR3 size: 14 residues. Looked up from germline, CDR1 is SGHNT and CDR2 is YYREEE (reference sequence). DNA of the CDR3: TGTGCCAGCAGCTTGGGACAGCGCACAGATACGCAGTATTTT. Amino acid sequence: CASSLGQRTDTQYF.